The 24 T cell receptor beta chains given below trace back to one sample, sequenced in a study of shared clonotypes between healthy human individuals. Sequenced by immunoSEQ multiplex PCR; TCRdb stores in-frame clones only, minus some. The table includes over 400,000 clones, 81% detected once. Sequencing was carried out using PBMCs. These TCRs come from a woman in her 40s in good health. Some clones in this sample may be carry-over from other donors' samples.

The chain links TRBV10-3 to TRBJ1-4; D may be TRBD1 (5 bases). Germline-derived CDR1 and CDR2 are ENHRY and SYGVKD. This CDR3 is built from 16 residues. Between the trimmed V and J ends, which lost 0 bases and 5 bases, there was a span of 13 bases. CDR3 residues: CAISESPGTLNEKLFF. For the CDR3, the DNA is TGTGCCATCAGTGAGTCTCCCGGGACTTTAAATGAAAAACTGTTTTTT.

The V call is TRBV28, the J call TRBJ2-4; 10 bases align to TRBD2. J was trimmed by 0 bases and V by 10 bases; bases with no gene match: 12. The CDR3 runs to 17 residues. CDR1 and CDR2 from the germline V gene are MDHEN and SYDVKM. In DNA form, the CDR3 reads TGTGCCACCTTGGGAGGGACTAGCGAACTAGCCAAAAACATTCAGTACTTC. It translates to CATLGGTSELAKNIQYF.

This clone showed up just once. This chain links TRBV19 with TRBJ2-2; 7 positions agree with TRBD1. V was pared by 9 bases and J by 4 bases, with 11 bases of the junction left unmatched. The CDR3 has 15 residues. Germline V gives CDR1 LNHDA, CDR2 SQIVND (reference sequence). The CDR3, as DNA: TGTGCCAGCAGGAGTGGGGCAGGGGGCACCGGGGAGCTGTTTTTT. Its translation is CASRSGAGGTGELFF.

The V call is TRBV6-5, the J call TRBJ2-1, with D unresolved. There are 13 residues in the CDR3. Germline assignment: CDR1 MNHEY and CDR2 SVGAGI. V lost 5 bases, J lost 5 bases, and 10 bases lay in between. The CDR3 is CASSQTFNNEQFF. The DNA for the CDR3 is TGTGCCAGCAGTCAAACGTTCAACAATGAGCAGTTCTTC.

The chain couples TRBV5-6 to TRBJ2-5, with a possible D match to TRBD2 (6 bases). This CDR3 contains 14 residues. V lost 4 bases and J lost 5, with 15 bases in between. CDR1 is SGHDT, CDR2 YYEEEE, per germline. CDR3 sequence (DNA): TGTGCCAGCAGCAGCTTTGCGGAGGGGGAGACCCAGTACTTC. The encoded protein is CASSSFAEGETQYF.

On this clone: A far bigger clonotype differs at one base, so this is likely a read error. This sequence joins TRBV10-3 and TRBJ1-2; possible D gene TRBD1, 5 bases. V was clipped by 9 bases and J by 8 bases, with 19 bases between them. The CDR3 is 13 amino acids. The V gene's germline CDR1 is ENHRY and CDR2 SYGVKD. The CDR3 reads CAIKTEDIGGYTF. The DNA of the CDR3 is TGTGCCATTAAGACAGAGGACATAGGCGGCTACACCTTC.

Remarks on this clone: A far larger clone is one base from this, pointing to a likely read error. V is TRBV11-2 and J is TRBJ2-5, with 11 bases aligning to TRBD1. From germline, CDR1 is SGHAT and CDR2 FQNNGV. V lost 4 bases to trimming and J lost 4 bases; unmatched junction nucleotides: 11. The length of the CDR3 is 17 residues. The CDR3 here is CASSYSRTGGIGETQYF. CDR3 DNA sequence: TGTGCCAGCAGCTATAGCAGGACAGGGGGCATCGGAGAGACCCAGTACTTC. Using reference TRBV11-2 and TRBJ2-5 for the parts outside the CDR3, the full variable domain is EAGVAQSPRYKIIEKRQSVAFWCNPISGHATLYWYQQILGQGPKLLIQFQNNGVVDDSQLPKDRFSAERLKGVDSTLKIQPAKLEDSAVYLCASSYSRTGGIGETQYFGPGTRLLVL.

The V and J genes are TRBV7-3 and TRBJ1-1; D is unresolved. The CDR3 spans 13 residues. V lost 3 bases, J lost 0 bases, and 5 bases lay in between. Germline CDR1 is SGHTA and CDR2 is FQGTGA. DNA of the CDR3: TGTGCCAGCAGCTTGGGGATGAACACTGAAGCTTTCTTT. Its protein is CASSLGMNTEAFF.

This clone was found a few times. The chain joins TRBV9 to TRBJ2-7, with D maybe TRBD2 (7 bases). This CDR3 has 15 amino acids. Germline V gene sequence: CDR1 SGDLS, CDR2 YYNGEE. Trimming took off 3 bases at V and 2 bases at J, with 15 bases between the two ends. Written as DNA, the CDR3 is TGTGCCAGCAGCGCCCAAGGGGGGGGAACCTACGAGCAGTACTTC. Amino acid sequence: CASSAQGGGTYEQYF.

This clone has a handful of counts. A far larger clone is off by one base, so a read error is likely. V and J are TRBV29-1 and TRBJ2-5; D call uncertain. V lost 0 bases to trimming and J lost 1 base, with 9 bases between them. CDR1 is SQVTM, CDR2 ANQGSEA, per germline. CDR3 size: 14 residues. CDR3: CSVEEGIIQETQYF. As DNA, the CDR3 is TGCAGCGTTGAAGAAGGGATAATCCAAGAGACCCAGTACTTC. Based on the CDR3 plus reference TRBV29-1 and TRBJ2-5, the full variable domain is SAVISQKPSRDICQRGTSLTIQCQVDSQVTMMFWYRQQPGQSLTLIATANQGSEATYESGFVIDKFPISRPNLTFSTLTVSNMSPEDSSIYLCSVEEGIIQETQYFGPGTRLLVL.

The rearrangement uses TRBV7-2 and TRBJ2-3; D call uncertain. Per germline, CDR1 SGHTA and CDR2 FQGNSA. V dropped 2 bases and J dropped 4 bases, with 7 bases sitting between them. This CDR3 contains 13 residues. For the CDR3, the DNA is TGTGCCAGCAGCTTACAGGTTTCAGATACGCAGTATTTT. Amino acid sequence: CASSLQVSDTQYF.

The J gene is TRBJ2-2, the V gene TRBV19; 8 bases map to TRBD1. The germline CDR1 and CDR2 sequences are LNHDA and SQIVND (reference sequence). The CDR3 totals 14 residues. The junction had 6 bases not matched to a gene; V was cut back by 3 bases and J by 9 bases. Here the CDR3 DNA reads TGTGCCAGTAGTATCCTCAGGGGGCACAGGGAGCTGTTTTTT. The encoded protein is CASSILRGHRELFF.

This sequence joins TRBV19 and TRBJ2-7, with D perhaps given as TRBD1 or TRBD2 (5 bases each). V was clipped by 6 bases and J by 5 bases, with 20 bases between them. The CDR3 has 15 amino acids. Germline V gene sequence: CDR1 LNHDA, CDR2 SQIVND (reference sequence). CDR3: CASRSPGTPGDEQYF. The CDR3 coding sequence is TGTGCCAGTAGATCTCCCGGGACCCCTGGGGACGAGCAGTACTTC.

The table lists this clone with a few counts. The chain uses TRBV10-3 and TRBJ2-3; a possible D gene is TRBD1 (5 bases). CDR3 length equals 12 residues. The ends were cut back, 10 bases at V and 4 bases at J, with 12 bases in the middle. Germline values: CDR1 ENHRY, CDR2 SYGVKD. The chain's CDR3 is CATTDGSDTQYF. In DNA form, the CDR3 reads TGTGCCACGACAGACGGGTCAGATACGCAGTATTTT.

The V and J genes are TRBV18 and TRBJ2-2; TRBD2 matches at 9 bases. CDR1 and CDR2 from the germline V gene are KGHSH and LQKENI. The CDR3 runs to 15 residues. J lost 3 bases, V lost 8 bases, and 7 bases had no gene match. CDR3 region: CASQTSGSYTGELFF. The CDR3 region has the DNA TGTGCCAGCCAAACTAGCGGGTCTTACACCGGGGAGCTGTTTTTT. Full variable domain (outside the CDR3, taken from reference TRBV18 and TRBJ2-2): NAGVMQNPRHLVRRRGQEARLRCSPMKGHSHVYWYRQLPEEGLKFMVYLQKENIIDESGMPKERFSAEFPKEGPSILRIQQVVRGDSAAYFCASQTSGSYTGELFFGEGSRLTVL.

Only one count was recorded for this clone. The V and J genes are TRBV7-9 and TRBJ2-7; 11 bases agree with TRBD2. Germline V gene sequence: CDR1 SEHNR, CDR2 FQNEAQ (reference sequence). This CDR3 is 15 amino acids long. The junction had 7 bases not matched to a gene; V was cut back by 3 bases and J by 6 bases. The CDR3 region has the DNA TGTGCCAGCAGCTTGGTTAGCGGGAGGGCAATCGAGCAGTACTTC. It yields the protein CASSLVSGRAIEQYF.

This chain uses TRBV19 with TRBJ2-5; possibly TRBD1 for D (5 bases). CDR1 LNHDA and CDR2 SQIVND come from the germline V gene (reference sequence). The V end was cut by 5 bases, the J end by 5 bases, with 12 bases between. The CDR3 contains 13 residues. This CDR3 reads CASSGAASETQYF. In nucleotides, the CDR3 is TGTGCCAGTAGTGGGGCCGCAAGCGAGACCCAGTACTTC. Variable domain in full (rest from reference TRBV19 and TRBJ2-5): DGGITQSPKYLFRKEGQNVTLSCEQNLNHDAMYWYRQDPGQGLRLIYYSQIVNDFQKGDIAEGYSVSREKKESFPLTVTSAQKNPTAFYLCASSGAASETQYFGPGTRLLVL.

This clone was observed once. The chain couples TRBV27 to TRBJ2-1, with TRBD1 matching 8 bases. This CDR3 has 15 amino acids. Trimming took 6 bases from V and 7 from J; bases not matched to a gene: 11. Germline CDR1 is MNHEY and CDR2 is SMNVEV (reference sequence). CDR3 DNA: TGTGCCAGCAGGATAAGGACAGGGTCGTTTAATGAGCAGTTCTTC. Translating gives CASRIRTGSFNEQFF.

This chain joins TRBV4-1 and TRBJ2-5, with unresolved D. V lost 1 base, J lost 5 bases, and 5 bases lay in between. The CDR3 length is 12 residues. CDR1 is MGHRA, CDR2 YSYEKL, per germline. The CDR3 DNA reads as TGCGCCAGCAGCCAAGGTTTGGAGACCCAGTACTTC. Protein: CASSQGLETQYF.

There are many counts of this clone. This same CDR3 is encoded by further DNA sequences in the sample. This chain links TRBV15 with TRBJ2-5, with a possible D match to TRBD2 (6 bases). The CDR3 is 15 amino acids. The ends were cut back, 1 base at V and 1 base at J, with 10 bases in the middle. Germline assignment: CDR1 LNHNV and CDR2 YYDKDF (reference sequence). CDR3 loop: CATSRALAPQETQYF. Here the CDR3 DNA reads TGTGCCACCAGCAGAGCTCTAGCGCCCCAAGAGACCCAGTACTTC.

The genes are TRBV19 and TRBJ2-7, with D unclear. The CDR3 contains 12 residues. Trimming pared 7 bases from V and 1 base from J, leaving 8 bases between. Germline V CDR1 and CDR2: LNHDA, SQIVND (reference sequence). CDR3 sequence (DNA): TGTGCCAGTAATGACGGTTCCTACGAGCAGTACTTC. Translating gives CASNDGSYEQYF.

The V call is TRBV13, the J call TRBJ1-3, with D possibly being TRBD1 (5 bases). Per germline, CDR1 PRHDT and CDR2 FYEKMQ (reference sequence). Trimming took off 5 bases at V and 4 bases at J, with 18 bases between the two ends. This CDR3 is 16 amino acids long. The CDR3, as DNA: TGTGCCAGCAGCCTCTGGGACTCCCGGGAAGGAAACACCATATATTTT. Translation: CASSLWDSREGNTIYF.

Note on this clone: Given a far larger clone just one base away, this is likely a sequencing read error. This sequence joins TRBV7-8 and TRBJ2-3, with 7 bases fitting TRBD2. The CDR3 has 15 residues. Germline V gene sequence: CDR1 SGHVS, CDR2 FQNEAQ. The chain's CDR3 is CAGSSLAAYTDTQYF. For the CDR3, the DNA is TGTGCCGGCAGCTCCCTAGCGGCCTACACAGATACGCAGTATTTT. The whole variable domain, filled in from reference TRBV7-8 and TRBJ2-3, reads GAGVSQSPRYKVAKRGQDVALRCDPISGHVSLFWYQQALGQGPEFLTYFQNEAQLDKSGLPSDRFFAERPEGSVSTLKIQRTQQEDSAVYLCAGSSLAAYTDTQYFGPGTRLTVL.

The J gene is TRBJ2-7, the V gene TRBV11-2; 11 nucleotides align to TRBD2. Germline values: CDR1 SGHAT, CDR2 FQNNGV. Trimming cost V 3 bases and J 6 bases; bases outside gene matches: 4. The CDR3 extends over 14 amino acids. The CDR3 loop reads CASSFLAGGGEQYF. The DNA for the CDR3 is TGTGCCAGCAGCTTCCTAGCGGGAGGTGGCGAGCAGTACTTC.